This T cell receptor beta chain was sequenced during a study of T cell responses to AZD1222 COVID-19 vaccine. Study conclusions and caveats: The study reported that nearly half of spike-specific TCRs target unmutated variant regions. Only after the peak T cell response were repertoires sampled. Donors, mostly white British, included more females; clonal diversity was possibly underestimated. An increase in Spike-specific TCR breadth and depth was observed after two AZD1222 doses.

Comments on this clone: Its target is unknown.

The CDR3 covers 18 residues. The V end was cut by 3 bases, the J end by 5 bases, with 23 bases between. Germline V gene data show CDR1 as MDHEN and CDR2 as SYDVKM. Using immunoSEQ multiplex PCR, the repertoire was profiled, and TCRdb retains in-frame clones only, with some absent. This table holds approximately 130,000 clones, over 90% found once. Sample: peripheral blood, taken on day 0 of AZD1222 vaccination. The sequence derives from an adult in good health. This chain joins TRBV28 and TRBJ1-5, with D maybe TRBD1 (6 bases). CDR3 nucleotides: TGTGCCAGCAGTTTTATACCCTCCCGGGGGCTGAGGGATCAGCCCCAGCATTTT. Its protein is CASSFIPSRGLRDQPQHF.